The 28 T cell receptor beta chains presented below share a single source sample, sequenced in a study of control samples from healthy donors and cancer patients. Profiled with immunoSEQ multiplex PCR; TCRdb holds only in-frame clones, not every one. The top ten clones hold more than 1.5% of a sample with fewer than 100,000 clones, roughly four fifths of them seen once. The sequenced material came from blood. Receptors were obtained from a man aged 55 to 70 in good health.

The V call is TRBV6-6, the J call TRBJ1-3; 11 bases match TRBD1. Germline-derived CDR1 and CDR2 are MNHNY and SVGAGI (reference sequence). With V trimmed by 5 bases and J by 4 bases, 7 bases remained unmatched. The CDR3 has 16 amino acids. The CDR3 DNA reads TGTGCCAGCAGTCCGGACAGGGGGCTCTCCGGAAACACCATATATTTT. This sequence encodes CASSPDRGLSGNTIYF.

The chain has TRBV9 and TRBJ2-1, with 7 bases fitting TRBD2. CDR3 length equals 14 residues. With V trimmed by 2 bases and J by 2 bases, 1 base remained unmatched. Per the germline V gene, CDR1 is SGDLS and CDR2 is YYNGEE. Here the CDR3 DNA reads TGTGCCAGCAGCGTCGGACTAGCCTACAATGAGCAGTTCTTC. This gives the protein CASSVGLAYNEQFF.

This chain joins TRBV7-9 and TRBJ2-3, with 7 positions matching TRBD2. Germline CDR1 reads SEHNR; CDR2 reads FQNEAQ (reference sequence). The CDR3 loop spans 15 amino acids. V shed 5 bases and J 6 bases; nucleotides not matched to a gene: 11. The CDR3: CASSIIPGTMDTQYF. The DNA of the CDR3 is TGTGCCAGCAGCATTATTCCCGGGACTATGGATACGCAGTATTTT.

V gene TRBV24-1 combines with J gene TRBJ2-2; D perhaps matches TRBD1 (6 bases). Looked up from germline, CDR1 is KGHDR and CDR2 is SFDVKD. CDR3 length: 14 amino acids. V lost 9 bases, J lost 7 bases, and 17 bases lay in between. The CDR3 loop is CATRGPGQDGELFF. In DNA, the CDR3 is TGTGCCACCCGAGGACCGGGACAAGACGGGGAGCTGTTTTTT.

The chain carries TRBV5-1 and TRBJ2-5, with D unresolved. Germline V gene lookup returns CDR1 SGHRS and CDR2 YFSETQ. V lost 4 bases and J lost 1, with 8 bases in between. The CDR3 covers 13 residues. Here the CDR3 reads CASSPVGQETQYF. As DNA, the CDR3 is TGCGCCAGCAGCCCGGTGGGCCAAGAGACCCAGTACTTC.

This rearrangement joins TRBV27 to TRBJ1-6, with D possibly being TRBD1 (6 bases). The V and J ends lost 5 bases and 7 bases respectively, with 15 bases between them. This CDR3 region has 15 residues. The germline gives CDR1 MNHEY, CDR2 SMNVEV (reference sequence). DNA of the CDR3: TGTGCCAGCAGTCAACAGACAGGTTTGAATTCACCCCTCCACTTT. Translating it yields CASSQQTGLNSPLHF.

The chain recombines TRBV5-1 with TRBJ2-3; 9 nucleotides match TRBD1. Per the germline V gene, CDR1 is SGHRS and CDR2 is YFSETQ. J gave up 4 bases and V 6 bases, and 9 bases lay outside the gene matches. The CDR3 sequence is 15 residues long. In DNA form, the CDR3 reads TGCGCCAGCAAAGTAGGGGACAGGGCCCCAGATACGCAGTATTTT. This sequence encodes CASKVGDRAPDTQYF.

The CDR3 DNA reads TGTGCCAGCAGTCGAATACCGACAGGGGCCGTCAATCAGCCCCAGCATTTT. Translated: CASSRIPTGAVNQPQHF. V gene TRBV6-6 combines with J gene TRBJ1-5; 8 nucleotides line up with TRBD1. V dropped 5 bases and J dropped 3; count of bases not matched to a gene: 12. The germline V gene has CDR1 MNHNY and CDR2 SVGAGI (reference sequence). This CDR3 has 17 residues.

The CDR3 is CASSQQRPHYSPLHF. The CDR3 DNA sequence: TGTGCCAGCAGCCAACAACGGCCTCACTATTCACCCCTCCACTTT. V usage is TRBV14 and J usage is TRBJ1-6; D unclear. Trimming pared 2 bases from V and 8 bases from J, leaving 13 bases between. Germline-derived CDR1 and CDR2 are SGHDN and FVKESK. The CDR3 spans 15 residues.

J is TRBJ2-5 and V is TRBV24-1, with D possibly TRBD1 on 6 matching bases. Germline V CDR1 and CDR2: KGHDR, SFDVKD. With 2 bases removed from V and 4 bases from J, the gap between germline ends came to 16 bases. The CDR3 totals 16 residues. The CDR3 DNA is TGTGCCACCAGTGATTCTGGACGGATGGGGGCAGAGACCCAGTACTTC. Its translation is CATSDSGRMGAETQYF.

This clone is categorized as medium-sized. The gene calls are TRBV27 and TRBJ1-1; D not certain. CDR3 length: 13 residues. Per germline, CDR1 MNHEY and CDR2 SMNVEV (reference sequence). V was pared by 5 bases and J by 4 bases, with 11 bases between. The CDR3 DNA is TGTGCCAGCAGTCCACATAGCTCCACTGAAGCTTTCTTT. This gives the protein CASSPHSSTEAFF.

V usage is TRBV5-1 and J usage is TRBJ1-2; maybe TRBD1 (6 bases). CDR1 is SGHRS and CDR2 is YFSETQ in the germline V gene. This CDR3 spans 14 amino acids. V lost 4 bases to trimming and J lost 5 bases, with 15 bases between them. CDR3 coding DNA: TGCGCCAGCAGCGCGAGGGGGGGACAATATGGCTACACCTTC. The encoded protein is CASSARGGQYGYTF. The full variable domain, rest sourced from reference TRBV5-1 and TRBJ1-2, is KAGVTQTPRYLIKTRGQQVTLSCSPISGHRSVSWYQQTPGQGLQFLFEYFSETQRNKGNFPGRFSGRQFSNSRSEMNVSTLELGDSALYLCASSARGGQYGYTFGSGTRLTVV.

V gene TRBV12-3 or TRBV12-4 combines with J gene TRBJ1-6, with 10 bases identical to TRBD1. Trimming took 5 bases from V and 10 from J; bases not matched to a gene: 2. The CDR3 runs to 13 residues. The CDR3 coding sequence is TGTGCCAGCAGTAAGGACAGGGGGTCACCCCTCCACTTT. It specifies CASSKDRGSPLHF.

V gene TRBV3-1 (or the pseudogene TRBV3-2) combines with J gene TRBJ1-4; 7 bases match TRBD1. V was pared by 4 bases and J by 6 bases, with 14 bases of the junction left unmatched. CDR1 and CDR2 (germline): LGHDT, YNNKEL (reference sequence). The CDR3 covers 17 residues. CDR3 loop: CASSPKRGDSNYEKLFF. CDR3 nucleotide sequence: TGTGCCAGCAGCCCAAAACGGGGGGACAGCAATTATGAAAAACTGTTTTTT.

This chain uses TRBV29-1 with TRBJ2-2, with 11 bases matching TRBD2. J gave up 4 bases and V 5 bases, and 18 bases lay outside the gene matches. Per the germline V gene, CDR1 is SQVTM and CDR2 is ANQGSEA. The CDR3 has 19 residues. CDR3 loop: CSVSLMGKLAGVTTGELFF. The CDR3 region has the DNA TGCAGCGTTTCCTTGATGGGGAAACTAGCGGGAGTTACCACCGGGGAGCTGTTTTTT.

With regard to this clone: Other DNA sequences in the sample encode the same CDR3. J is TRBJ2-7 and V is TRBV19; TRBD2 aligns across 12 bases. After removal of 10 bases from V and 2 bases from J, the junction contained 3 bases not matched to a gene. Germline V lookup: CDR1 LNHDA, CDR2 SQIVND (reference sequence). The CDR3 has 13 amino acids. Here the CDR3 reads CATRTSGTYEQYF. CDR3 DNA sequence: TGTGCCACAAGGACTAGCGGGACCTACGAGCAGTACTTC.

The chain joins TRBV28 to TRBJ2-7; no firm D call. Trimming cost V 5 bases and J 1 base, with 9 bases left between them. The germline CDR1 and CDR2 sequences are MDHEN and SYDVKM. This CDR3 comprises 13 residues. The CDR3 nucleotides are TGTGCCAGCAGTAAGTTTTCATCCTACGAGCAGTACTTC. Protein sequence: CASSKFSSYEQYF.

V and J are TRBV5-1 and TRBJ2-1, with a tentative D call TRBD1 (5 bases). Germline V gives CDR1 SGHRS, CDR2 YFSETQ. The CDR3 is 15 residues long. Trimming took off 2 bases at V and 9 bases at J, with 18 bases between the two ends. The CDR3 DNA sequence: TGCGCCAGCAGCTTAGTAAGGGGTCCTAACGGTGAGCAGTTCTTC. Translation: CASSLVRGPNGEQFF.

About this clone: At the DNA level, this CDR3 is encoded by other sequences in the same sample as well. CDR3 nucleotides: TGTGCCAGCAGCACGACAGGCTACGAGCAGTACTTC. Its protein is CASSTTGYEQYF. This sequence joins TRBV7-8 and TRBJ2-7; D might be TRBD1 (6 bases). Trimming shortened V by 5 bases and J by 3 bases, and 8 bases separated the two germline ends. Germline V gene lookup returns CDR1 SGHVS and CDR2 FQNEAQ. This CDR3 has 12 amino acids. Together with reference TRBV7-8 and TRBJ2-7, the CDR3 gives the full variable domain: GAGVSQSPRYKVAKRGQDVALRCDPISGHVSLFWYQQALGQGPEFLTYFQNEAQLDKSGLPSDRFFAERPEGSVSTLKIQRTQQEDSAVYLCASSTTGYEQYFGPGTRLTVT.

The gene calls are TRBV3-1 (or the pseudogene TRBV3-2) and TRBJ1-1; D may be TRBD1 (5 bases). This CDR3 is built from 13 residues. CDR1 and CDR2 (germline): LGHDT, YNNKEL (reference sequence). Trimming took 4 bases from V and 7 from J, leaving 13 bases between them. The CDR3 loop reads CASSLRVAHEAFF. CDR3 sequence (DNA): TGTGCCAGCAGCCTCAGGGTGGCCCATGAAGCTTTCTTT.

The V gene is TRBV19, the J gene TRBJ2-1; D not resolved. CDR3 size: 14 residues. Looked up from germline, CDR1 is LNHDA and CDR2 is SQIVND (reference sequence). V was clipped by 4 bases and J by 0 bases, with 7 bases between them. CDR3 loop: CASSTGSSYNEQFF. The CDR3 coding sequence is TGTGCCAGTAGTACAGGAAGCTCCTACAATGAGCAGTTCTTC. Full variable domain (remainder filled in from reference TRBV19 and TRBJ2-1): DGGITQSPKYLFRKEGQNVTLSCEQNLNHDAMYWYRQDPGQGLRLIYYSQIVNDFQKGDIAEGYSVSREKKESFPLTVTSAQKNPTAFYLCASSTGSSYNEQFFGPGTRLTVL.

The rearrangement uses TRBV19 and TRBJ1-1; 7 bases map to TRBD1. J gave up 0 bases and V 5 bases, and 3 bases lay outside the gene matches. The germline gives CDR1 LNHDA, CDR2 SQIVND (reference sequence). The CDR3 extends over 14 amino acids. CDR3 sequence (DNA): TGTGCCAGTAGTGTGACAGGGATGAACACTGAAGCTTTCTTT. This translates into CASSVTGMNTEAFF.

This rearrangement joins TRBV10-3 to TRBJ2-1; D possibly uses TRBD1 or TRBD2 (5 bases each). Germline V gives CDR1 ENHRY, CDR2 SYGVKD. The CDR3 is 14 amino acids. V shed 0 bases and J shed 4 bases, with 7 bases lying between them. The CDR3 spells CAISESRGYNEQFF. The CDR3 DNA reads TGTGCCATCAGTGAGTCGAGGGGTTACAATGAGCAGTTCTTC.

This rearrangement joins TRBV3-1 (or the pseudogene TRBV3-2) to TRBJ2-7; D gene ambiguous. V gave up 2 bases and J gave up 3 bases, with 20 bases separating them. CDR3 length: 17 residues. Germline V gives CDR1 LGHDT, CDR2 YNNKEL (reference sequence). The CDR3 is CASSQRGPPLYVYEQYF. The CDR3, as DNA: TGTGCCAGCAGCCAACGCGGACCGCCCTTGTATGTCTACGAGCAGTACTTC.

This sequence joins TRBV4-1 and TRBJ1-5, with D possibly being TRBD1 (5 bases). Trimming took off 4 bases at V and 3 bases at J, with 10 bases between the two ends. Germline CDR1 is MGHRA and CDR2 is YSYEKL. The CDR3 contains 14 residues. The DNA for the CDR3 is TGCGCCAGCAGCCCACTCGGGGCCAATCAGCCCCAGCATTTT. Protein: CASSPLGANQPQHF.

In its sample, this clone was seen once. The chain recombines TRBV5-6 with TRBJ2-4; D is unclear. The ends were cut back, 3 bases at V and 0 bases at J, with 10 bases in the middle. Per the germline V gene, CDR1 is SGHDT and CDR2 is YYEEEE. The CDR3 contains 15 residues. The CDR3 loop reads CASSYAALAKNIQYF. DNA for the CDR3: TGTGCCAGCAGCTACGCGGCCTTAGCCAAAAACATTCAGTACTTC.

The V gene is TRBV19, the J gene TRBJ2-1; D is perhaps TRBD1 (6 bases). The CDR3 consists of 13 residues. The V gene's germline CDR1 is LNHDA and CDR2 SQIVND (reference sequence). Trimming stripped 4 bases from V and 5 bases from J, with 9 bases between. The CDR3 nucleotides read TGTGCCAGTAGTAGGACAGCCAACAATGAGCAGTTCTTC. Encoded protein: CASSRTANNEQFF. Full variable domain (remainder filled in from reference TRBV19 and TRBJ2-1): DGGITQSPKYLFRKEGQNVTLSCEQNLNHDAMYWYRQDPGQGLRLIYYSQIVNDFQKGDIAEGYSVSREKKESFPLTVTSAQKNPTAFYLCASSRTANNEQFFGPGTRLTVL.

The chain is built from TRBV9 and TRBJ1-4, with no clear D. The ends were cut back, 3 bases at V and 0 bases at J, with 9 bases in the middle. Germline V gene data show CDR1 as SGDLS and CDR2 as YYNGEE. The CDR3 has 15 residues. The CDR3 loop is CASSARLATNEKLFF. CDR3 coding DNA: TGTGCCAGCAGCGCCCGGTTAGCAACTAATGAAAAACTGTTTTTT. Full variable domain (missing parts from reference TRBV9 and TRBJ1-4): DSGVTQTPKHLITATGQRVTLRCSPRSGDLSVYWYQQSLDQGLQFLIQYYNGEERAKGNILERFSAQQFPDLHSELNLSSLELGDSALYFCASSARLATNEKLFFGSGTQLSVL.